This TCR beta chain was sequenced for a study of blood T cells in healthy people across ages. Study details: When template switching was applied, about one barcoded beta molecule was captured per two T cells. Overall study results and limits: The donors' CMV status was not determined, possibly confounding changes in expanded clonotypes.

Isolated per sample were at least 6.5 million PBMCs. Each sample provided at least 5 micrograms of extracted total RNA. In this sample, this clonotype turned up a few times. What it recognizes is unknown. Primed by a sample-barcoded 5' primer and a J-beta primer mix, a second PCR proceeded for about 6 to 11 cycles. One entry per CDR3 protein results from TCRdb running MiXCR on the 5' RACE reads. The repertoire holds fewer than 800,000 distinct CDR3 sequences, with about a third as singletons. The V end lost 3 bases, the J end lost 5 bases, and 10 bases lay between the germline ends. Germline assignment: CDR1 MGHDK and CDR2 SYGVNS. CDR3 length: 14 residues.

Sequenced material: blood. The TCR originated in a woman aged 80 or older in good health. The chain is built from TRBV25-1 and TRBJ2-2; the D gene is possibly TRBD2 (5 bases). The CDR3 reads CASSDGPGTGELFF. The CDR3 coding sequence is TGTGCCAGCAGTGACGGTCCGGGGACCGGGGAGCTGTTTTTT.